This is a list of T cell receptor beta chains from one sample in a study of blood T cells in healthy people across ages. MiXCR, run by TCRdb on the 5' RACE reads, gives a single entry per CDR3 protein. The sample contains 700,000 to 850,000 distinct CDR3 sequences, under 40% of which appear only once. Source material: blood. The receptors were sampled from a man younger than 30 in good health. Each CDR3 is given with its conserved first and last residue. The D gene is left open where the match is weak. The size entry is marked missing in some rows and otherwise reads once, few, many or a size class.

j_gene: TRBJ1-4
abundance: few
d_gene: .
v_gene: TRBV30
CDR3aa: CALTGPMREKLFF
CDR3nt: TGTGCCCTAACGGGACCTATGAGGGAAAAACTGTTTTTT

j_gene: TRBJ2-5
abundance: .
d_gene: .
v_gene: TRBV7-2
CDR3aa: CASSLGWLVQETQYF
CDR3nt: TGTGCCAGCAGCTTAGGGTGGTTGGTCCAAGAGACCCAGTACTTC

j_gene: TRBJ2-3
abundance: many
d_gene: .
v_gene: TRBV5-1
CDR3aa: CASSGRTGGTDTQYF
CDR3nt: TGCGCCAGCAGCGGGAGGACAGGCGGCACAGATACGCAGTATTTT

j_gene: TRBJ1-1
abundance: few
d_gene: .
v_gene: TRBV4-2
CDR3aa: CASSQADVLNTEAFF
CDR3nt: TGTGCCAGCAGCCAAGCGGACGTACTGAACACTGAAGCTTTCTTT

j_gene: TRBJ2-1
abundance: .
d_gene: .
v_gene: TRBV3-1
CDR3aa: CASSQDYKESSYNEQFF
CDR3nt: TGTGCCAGCAGCCAAGATTATAAGGAAAGCTCCTACAATGAGCAGTTCTTC

j_gene: TRBJ2-1
abundance: .
d_gene: .
v_gene: TRBV6-5
CDR3aa: CASSYGQGRSYNEQFF
CDR3nt: TGTGCCAGCAGTTACGGGCAGGGACGCTCCTACAATGAGCAGTTCTTC

j_gene: TRBJ1-2
abundance: few
d_gene: .
v_gene: TRBV20-1
CDR3aa: CSARDHRNYGYTF
CDR3nt: TGCAGTGCTAGAGACCACCGTAACTATGGCTACACCTTC

j_gene: TRBJ1-1
abundance: few
d_gene: .
v_gene: TRBV12-3/TRBV12-4
CDR3aa: CASSLLTVEAFF
CDR3nt: TGTGCCAGCAGTTTATTGACGGTTGAAGCTTTCTTT

j_gene: TRBJ1-4
abundance: .
d_gene: .
v_gene: TRBV7-9
CDR3aa: CASTQEGTTNEKLFF
CDR3nt: TGTGCCAGCACCCAAGAAGGGACGACTAATGAAAAACTGTTTTTT

j_gene: TRBJ1-1
abundance: few
d_gene: .
v_gene: TRBV20-1
CDR3aa: CSARYSVGAEAFF
CDR3nt: TGCAGTGCTAGATACAGCGTGGGGGCTGAAGCTTTCTTT

j_gene: TRBJ2-3
abundance: .
d_gene: .
v_gene: TRBV3-1
CDR3aa: CASSRTQTDTQYF
CDR3nt: TGTGCCAGCAGCCGGACACAGACAGATACGCAGTATTTT

j_gene: TRBJ2-5
abundance: few
d_gene: .
v_gene: TRBV9
CDR3aa: CASSVVGSNNEQYF
CDR3nt: TGTGCCAGCAGCGTAGTTGGCAGTAACAATGAGCAGTACTTC

j_gene: TRBJ2-5
abundance: few
d_gene: .
v_gene: TRBV24-1
CDR3aa: CATSDLQAPFGEETQYF
CDR3nt: TGTGCCACCAGTGATTTGCAAGCCCCTTTCGGGGAAGAGACCCAGTACTTC

j_gene: TRBJ2-7
abundance: many
d_gene: TRBD1
v_gene: TRBV5-1
CDR3aa: CASIVTPDRPGSYEQYF
CDR3nt: TGCGCCAGCATCGTTACCCCGGACAGGCCGGGTTCCTACGAGCAGTACTTC

j_gene: TRBJ2-5
abundance: few
d_gene: .
v_gene: TRBV28
CDR3aa: CASSLQDRETQYF
CDR3nt: TGTGCCAGCAGTTTACAGGACCGAGAGACCCAGTACTTC

j_gene: TRBJ2-3
abundance: few
d_gene: TRBD2
v_gene: TRBV4-3
CDR3aa: CASSQDGGGPTDTQYF
CDR3nt: TGCGCCAGCAGCCAAGATGGCGGGGGGCCCACAGATACGCAGTATTTT

j_gene: TRBJ2-3
abundance: many
d_gene: .
v_gene: TRBV4-3
CDR3aa: CASKAGAVPDTQYF
CDR3nt: TGCGCCAGCAAGGCGGGGGCCGTTCCAGATACGCAGTATTTT

j_gene: TRBJ2-5
abundance: .
d_gene: .
v_gene: TRBV12-3/TRBV12-4
CDR3aa: CASSPEDGGGGPQETQYF
CDR3nt: TGTGCCAGCAGTCCCGAGGACGGGGGAGGAGGGCCACAAGAGACCCAGTACTTC

j_gene: TRBJ2-5
abundance: .
d_gene: TRBD2
v_gene: TRBV4-3
CDR3aa: CASSQDRGGLVIGEQYF
CDR3nt: TGCGCCAGCAGCCAAGATCGAGGAGGACTAGTCATAGGTGAGCAGTACTTC

j_gene: TRBJ2-2
abundance: .
d_gene: .
v_gene: TRBV7-3
CDR3aa: CASSLIADRTNTGELFF
CDR3nt: TGTGCCAGCAGCTTAATTGCGGACAGAACCAACACCGGGGAGCTGTTTTTT

j_gene: TRBJ2-7
abundance: few
d_gene: TRBD1
v_gene: TRBV27
CDR3aa: CASSRTGPYDEQYF
CDR3nt: TGTGCCAGCAGCCGGACAGGGCCCTATGACGAGCAGTACTTC

j_gene: TRBJ2-3
abundance: .
d_gene: TRBD1
v_gene: TRBV30
CDR3aa: CAWTGRGDTQYF
CDR3nt: TGTGCCTGGACAGGCAGGGGGGATACGCAGTATTTT

j_gene: TRBJ2-1
abundance: many
d_gene: TRBD2
v_gene: TRBV7-9
CDR3aa: CASSPHGGSNEQFF
CDR3nt: TGTGCCAGCAGTCCCCACGGCGGGAGCAATGAGCAGTTCTTC

j_gene: TRBJ1-1
abundance: few
d_gene: TRBD1
v_gene: TRBV12-3/TRBV12-4
CDR3aa: CASRQWTGADTEAFF
CDR3nt: TGTGCCAGCAGACAATGGACAGGGGCCGATACTGAAGCTTTCTTT

j_gene: TRBJ2-1
abundance: few
d_gene: TRBD2
v_gene: TRBV20-1
CDR3aa: CSALGPLAGIYNEQFF
CDR3nt: TGCAGTGCTCTGGGCCCTCTAGCGGGAATCTACAATGAGCAGTTCTTC

j_gene: TRBJ2-5
abundance: .
d_gene: .
v_gene: TRBV20-1
CDR3aa: CSAAWVGETQYF
CDR3nt: TGCAGTGCTGCGTGGGTTGGCGAGACCCAGTACTTC

j_gene: TRBJ2-6
abundance: .
d_gene: .
v_gene: TRBV5-1
CDR3aa: CASSLAVSGANVLTF
CDR3nt: TGCGCCAGCAGCTTGGCAGTCTCTGGGGCCAACGTCCTGACTTTC

j_gene: TRBJ2-5
abundance: many
d_gene: .
v_gene: TRBV12-3/TRBV12-4
CDR3aa: CASSFVQGVRETQYF
CDR3nt: TGTGCCAGCAGTTTCGTACAGGGCGTGAGGGAGACCCAGTACTTC

j_gene: TRBJ2-7
abundance: few
d_gene: TRBD2
v_gene: TRBV5-1
CDR3aa: CASRSYQAGGTYEQYF
CDR3nt: TGCGCCAGCAGGTCCTATCAGGCGGGGGGCACCTACGAGCAGTACTTC

j_gene: TRBJ2-3
abundance: few
d_gene: .
v_gene: TRBV12-3/TRBV12-4
CDR3aa: CASSLDGGLKDTQYF
CDR3nt: TGTGCCAGCAGTTTAGACGGGGGGCTTAAAGATACGCAGTATTTT

j_gene: TRBJ1-1
abundance: few
d_gene: .
v_gene: TRBV6-5
CDR3aa: CASSPLLSSAEAFF
CDR3nt: TGTGCCAGCAGTCCCCTCCTAAGCAGCGCTGAAGCTTTCTTT

j_gene: TRBJ1-5
abundance: .
d_gene: .
v_gene: TRBV2
CDR3aa: CASMRGEGGQPQHF
CDR3nt: TGTGCCAGCATGAGGGGGGAGGGTGGTCAGCCCCAGCATTTT

j_gene: TRBJ2-7
abundance: few
d_gene: TRBD2
v_gene: TRBV28
CDR3aa: CASGLAGGYEQYF
CDR3nt: TGTGCCAGTGGACTAGCGGGGGGGTACGAGCAGTACTTC

j_gene: TRBJ1-2
abundance: few
d_gene: .
v_gene: TRBV4-1
CDR3aa: CASSQDVRQHGYTF
CDR3nt: TGCGCCAGCAGCCAAGACGTACGGCAACATGGCTACACCTTC

j_gene: TRBJ2-1
abundance: few
d_gene: .
v_gene: TRBV24-1
CDR3aa: CATSDPGPSSYNEQFF
CDR3nt: TGTGCCACCAGTGACCCCGGGCCAAGCTCCTACAATGAGCAGTTCTTC

j_gene: TRBJ2-4
abundance: .
d_gene: .
v_gene: TRBV3-1
CDR3aa: CANSQEDSLNIQYF
CDR3nt: TGTGCCAACAGCCAAGAGGACTCCCTAAACATTCAGTACTTC

j_gene: TRBJ1-2
abundance: .
d_gene: .
v_gene: TRBV18
CDR3aa: CASSPLSSLYGYTF
CDR3nt: TGTGCCAGCTCACCCCTTTCCTCTTTGTATGGCTACACCTTC

j_gene: TRBJ2-2
abundance: .
d_gene: TRBD1
v_gene: TRBV12-3/TRBV12-4
CDR3aa: CAQGENGGAGELFF
CDR3nt: TGTGCGCAGGGGGAAAATGGTGGGGCCGGGGAGCTGTTTTTT

j_gene: TRBJ2-5
abundance: few
d_gene: .
v_gene: TRBV12-3/TRBV12-4
CDR3aa: CASSFVQGETQYF
CDR3nt: TGTGCCAGCAGTTTCGTCCAAGGGGAGACCCAGTACTTC

j_gene: TRBJ1-1
abundance: .
d_gene: .
v_gene: TRBV27
CDR3aa: CASSLSVLGEAFF
CDR3nt: TGTGCCAGCAGTTTATCTGTGTTAGGTGAAGCTTTCTTT

j_gene: TRBJ1-2
abundance: .
d_gene: .
v_gene: TRBV5-1
CDR3aa: CASSWSSGSNYGYTF
CDR3nt: TGCGCCAGCAGCTGGAGCAGCGGAAGCAACTATGGCTACACCTTC

j_gene: TRBJ2-1
abundance: .
d_gene: .
v_gene: TRBV2
CDR3aa: CASSENRIDEQFF
CDR3nt: TGTGCCAGCAGTGAAAACAGGATTGACGAGCAGTTCTTC

j_gene: TRBJ1-1
abundance: few
d_gene: .
v_gene: TRBV4-2
CDR3aa: CASSRMGNTEAFF
CDR3nt: TGTGCCAGCAGCCGAATGGGGAACACTGAAGCTTTCTTT

j_gene: TRBJ2-1
abundance: few
d_gene: .
v_gene: TRBV5-1
CDR3aa: CASSLPRVRNEQFF
CDR3nt: TGCGCCAGCAGCTTGCCCAGGGTAAGGAATGAGCAGTTCTTC

j_gene: TRBJ2-7
abundance: .
d_gene: .
v_gene: TRBV29-1
CDR3aa: CSVELGWPYEQYF
CDR3nt: TGCAGCGTTGAGCTGGGGTGGCCGTACGAGCAGTACTTC

j_gene: TRBJ2-4
abundance: .
d_gene: .
v_gene: TRBV3-1
CDR3aa: CASSQVPTSTQYF
CDR3nt: TGTGCCAGCAGCCAAGTCCCCACTAGCACCCAGTACTTC

j_gene: TRBJ2-3
abundance: .
d_gene: TRBD2
v_gene: TRBV5-1
CDR3aa: CASSLAASGGRYTDTQYF
CDR3nt: TGCGCCAGCAGCTTGGCGGCTAGCGGGGGGCGTTACACAGATACGCAGTATTTT

j_gene: TRBJ2-1
abundance: .
d_gene: TRBD1
v_gene: TRBV29-1
CDR3aa: CSVHQGAASYNEQFF
CDR3nt: TGCAGCGTTCATCAGGGGGCCGCCTCCTACAATGAGCAGTTCTTC

j_gene: TRBJ1-1
abundance: .
d_gene: TRBD1
v_gene: TRBV5-6
CDR3aa: CASSWDRGDEAFF
CDR3nt: TGTGCCAGCAGCTGGGACAGGGGGGATGAAGCTTTCTTT

j_gene: TRBJ2-7
abundance: .
d_gene: .
v_gene: TRBV20-1
CDR3aa: CSAGGSQEAQYF
CDR3nt: TGCAGTGCGGGGGGATCCCAAGAGGCCCAGTACTTC

j_gene: TRBJ1-2
abundance: .
d_gene: TRBD1
v_gene: TRBV7-3
CDR3aa: CASSCGTVNRWDNYGYTF
CDR3nt: TGTGCCAGCAGCTGCGGGACAGTGAATCGTTGGGATAATTATGGCTACACCTTC